The rows below give T cell receptor beta chains drawn from one sample of a study of neoadjuvant anti-PD-1 for oral cavity cancer. Profiling relied on immunoSEQ multiplex PCR, and the TCRdb table lists in-frame clones only, not all of them. The sample consists of fewer than 90,000 clones, 70% to 90% of them appearing once. Sequenced material: PBMCs, taken after nivolumab (anti-PD-1) treatment. The receptors originated from a person aged 40 to 85 with oral cavity squamous cell carcinoma. Each CDR3 is given with its conserved first and last residue. A D gene is named only where the DNA matches it firmly. Size is stated for part of the rows, as once, few or many counts, or as a class when the clone is expanded.

V: TRBV29-1
D: TRBD2
size: .
J: TRBJ2-1
CDR3: CSTRGAGVSYEQFF
DNA: TGCAGCACCCGAGGGGCGGGAGTTTCTTATGAGCAGTTCTTC

V: TRBV27
D: .
size: .
J: TRBJ2-7
CDR3: CASTGEQYF
DNA: TGTGCCAGCACTGGAGAGCAGTACTTC

V: TRBV28
D: .
size: once
J: TRBJ1-1
CDR3: CASSLVEWNTEAFF
DNA: TGTGCCAGCAGTTTAGTAGAGTGGAACACTGAAGCTTTCTTT

V: TRBV7-9
D: .
size: .
J: TRBJ2-6
CDR3: CASSLITGAVLSGANVLTF
DNA: TGTGCCAGCAGCTTAATAACAGGCGCTGTCCTCTCTGGGGCCAACGTCCTGACTTTC

V: TRBV7-8
D: .
size: .
J: TRBJ1-5
CDR3: CASSWDPNQPQHF
DNA: TGTGCCAGCAGCTGGGACCCTAATCAGCCCCAGCATTTT

V: TRBV4-2
D: TRBD2
size: .
J: TRBJ2-2
CDR3: CASSQADIAGENTGELFF
DNA: TGTGCCAGCAGCCAGGCTGACATAGCGGGGGAGAACACCGGGGAGCTGTTTTTT

V: TRBV5-8
D: .
size: .
J: TRBJ1-1
CDR3: CASSLRQGFNTEAFF
DNA: TGTGCCAGCAGCTTGAGGCAGGGCTTTAACACTGAAGCTTTCTTT

V: TRBV19
D: TRBD1
size: .
J: TRBJ1-2
CDR3: CASSMWSGQPTANYGYTF
DNA: TGTGCCAGTAGTATGTGGTCGGGACAGCCTACAGCTAACTATGGCTACACCTTC

V: TRBV10-3
D: TRBD1
size: .
J: TRBJ2-1
CDR3: CAIRPINRDRGSREEGRSYNEQFF
DNA: TGTGCCATCAGGCCTATAAACCGGGACAGGGGGTCGCGGGAGGAGGGCCGCTCCTACAATGAGCAGTTCTTC

V: TRBV6-6
D: .
size: .
J: TRBJ2-1
CDR3: CASSYGAEYNEQFF
DNA: TGTGCCAGCAGTTATGGAGCGGAATACAATGAGCAGTTCTTC

V: TRBV4-2
D: TRBD2
size: .
J: TRBJ2-4
CDR3: CASSQDLAGGKNIQYF
DNA: TGTGCCAGCAGCCAAGATCTGGCGGGAGGCAAAAACATTCAGTACTTC

V: TRBV7-6
D: .
size: .
J: TRBJ1-1
CDR3: CASSPGVWGTEAFF
DNA: TGTGCCAGCAGCCCAGGGGTTTGGGGCACTGAAGCTTTCTTT

V: TRBV29-1
D: TRBD1
size: .
J: TRBJ2-5
CDR3: CSSGGGQGLKTQYF
DNA: TGCAGCTCTGGAGGGGGACAGGGTTTGAAGACCCAGTACTTC

V: TRBV11-2
D: .
size: .
J: TRBJ1-4
CDR3: CASSRIGAANEKLFF
DNA: TGTGCCAGCAGCCGAATCGGGGCAGCTAATGAAAAACTGTTTTTT

V: TRBV5-1
D: TRBD1
size: .
J: TRBJ1-1
CDR3: CASSLDREEGEAFF
DNA: TGCGCCAGCAGCTTAGACAGGGAAGAAGGTGAAGCTTTCTTT

V: TRBV6-5
D: .
size: .
J: TRBJ2-5
CDR3: CASRASRVYQETQYF
DNA: TGTGCCAGCAGGGCTAGCAGAGTTTACCAAGAGACCCAGTACTTC

V: TRBV7-3
D: TRBD2
size: .
J: TRBJ2-5
CDR3: CASSRTSGSVETQYF
DNA: TGTGCCAGCAGTAGGACTAGCGGGAGTGTAGAGACCCAGTACTTC

V: TRBV19
D: .
size: .
J: TRBJ2-7
CDR3: CASSIRGYEQYF
DNA: TGTGCCAGTAGTATACGAGGGTACGAGCAGTACTTC

V: TRBV6-5
D: .
size: .
J: TRBJ2-5
CDR3: CASSPSASRGETQYF
DNA: TGTGCCAGCAGTCCATCGGCTAGTAGGGGAGAGACCCAGTACTTC

V: TRBV2
D: .
size: .
J: TRBJ2-5
CDR3: CASSPNAERTQYF
DNA: TGTGCCAGCAGTCCGAACGCTGAGCGGACCCAGTACTTC

V: TRBV27
D: TRBD2
size: .
J: TRBJ2-1
CDR3: CASSIGRAGVGYNEQFF
DNA: TGTGCCAGCAGTATCGGGAGGGCGGGAGTTGGCTACAATGAGCAGTTCTTC

V: TRBV14
D: TRBD1
size: .
J: TRBJ2-2
CDR3: CASSQLPGGTGELFF
DNA: TGTGCCAGCAGCCAACTGCCAGGGGGCACCGGGGAGCTGTTTTTT

V: TRBV10-2
D: .
size: once
J: TRBJ2-5
CDR3: CASSESMGINLGETQYF
DNA: TGCGCCAGCAGTGAGTCGATGGGTATAAATCTCGGAGAGACCCAGTACTTC

V: TRBV28
D: .
size: few
J: TRBJ1-2
CDR3: CASRGPDAGGYTF
DNA: TGTGCCAGCAGGGGCCCAGATGCGGGAGGGTACACCTTC

V: TRBV15
D: .
size: .
J: TRBJ2-7
CDR3: CATSRVQTGDYEQYF
DNA: TGTGCCACCAGCAGAGTCCAAACGGGAGATTACGAGCAGTACTTC

V: TRBV5-6
D: .
size: .
J: TRBJ2-7
CDR3: CASSLDGNEQYF
DNA: TGTGCCAGCAGCTTGGATGGGAACGAGCAGTACTTC

V: TRBV7-3
D: TRBD2
size: few
J: TRBJ2-1
CDR3: CASSPGLAGSPYNEQFF
DNA: TGTGCCAGCAGCCCGGGACTAGCGGGATCTCCCTACAATGAGCAGTTCTTC

V: TRBV15
D: TRBD2
size: .
J: TRBJ2-1
CDR3: CATGDGLGLAGVEQFF
DNA: TGTGCCACCGGGGACGGATTAGGACTAGCGGGAGTTGAGCAGTTCTTC

V: TRBV2
D: .
size: .
J: TRBJ2-1
CDR3: CASSGGKVGYNEQFF
DNA: TGTGCCAGCAGTGGGGGGAAAGTGGGTTACAATGAGCAGTTCTTC

V: TRBV6-1
D: .
size: .
J: TRBJ2-3
CDR3: CASSGGSSSADTQYF
DNA: TGTGCCAGCAGTGGGGGGAGTAGCAGCGCGGATACGCAGTATTTT

V: TRBV30
D: .
size: .
J: TRBJ2-7
CDR3: CASGPGKSYEQYF
DNA: TGTGCCTCGGGACCCGGGAAATCCTACGAGCAGTACTTC

V: TRBV6-5
D: TRBD1
size: few
J: TRBJ2-7
CDR3: CASSYSRTGDSYEQYF
DNA: TGTGCCAGCAGTTACTCAAGGACAGGGGACTCCTACGAGCAGTACTTC

V: TRBV6-5
D: TRBD1
size: .
J: TRBJ2-7
CDR3: CASSRLDRYSYEQYF
DNA: TGTGCCAGCAGTCGGTTGGACAGGTACTCCTACGAGCAGTACTTC

V: TRBV7-6
D: TRBD2
size: .
J: TRBJ2-3
CDR3: CASSRYSGRGTDTQYF
DNA: TGTGCCAGCAGCCGCTATAGCGGGAGAGGGACAGATACGCAGTATTTT

V: TRBV10-1
D: .
size: once
J: TRBJ2-5
CDR3: CASSADSLQETQYF
DNA: TGCGCCAGCAGTGCGGACAGCCTTCAAGAGACCCAGTACTTC

V: TRBV28
D: .
size: .
J: TRBJ1-1
CDR3: CASKGGTEAFF
DNA: TGTGCCAGCAAAGGTGGCACTGAAGCTTTCTTT

V: TRBV20-1
D: .
size: .
J: TRBJ2-4
CDR3: CSARDGNIQYF
DNA: TGCAGTGCTAGAGATGGGAACATTCAGTACTTC

V: TRBV27
D: TRBD1
size: .
J: TRBJ2-7
CDR3: CASSPQTGGYEQYF
DNA: TGTGCCAGCAGTCCCCAGACAGGGGGCTACGAGCAGTACTTC

V: TRBV30
D: .
size: once
J: TRBJ2-3
CDR3: CAAQRLGTDTQYF
DNA: TGTGCCGCCCAAAGACTAGGCACAGATACGCAGTATTTT

V: TRBV9
D: .
size: .
J: TRBJ1-3
CDR3: CASSVADFSGNTIYF
DNA: TGTGCCAGCAGCGTAGCAGACTTCTCTGGAAACACCATATATTTT

V: TRBV5-8
D: TRBD1
size: .
J: TRBJ1-1
CDR3: CASTETGSFGEAFF
DNA: TGTGCCAGCACGGAGACAGGGAGTTTTGGGGAAGCTTTCTTT

V: TRBV9
D: TRBD1
size: .
J: TRBJ2-2
CDR3: CASSVGTGSTGELFF
DNA: TGTGCCAGCAGCGTTGGGACAGGGTCCACCGGGGAGCTGTTTTTT

V: TRBV19
D: .
size: .
J: TRBJ1-1
CDR3: CASSVPNRRDTEAFF
DNA: TGTGCCAGTAGTGTACCCAACCGAAGGGACACTGAAGCTTTCTTT

V: TRBV28
D: .
size: many
J: TRBJ2-7
CDR3: CASSLTQQAGYYEQYF
DNA: TGTGCCAGCAGTTTAACCCAACAGGCAGGTTACTACGAGCAGTACTTC

V: TRBV19
D: .
size: .
J: TRBJ1-2
CDR3: CASSIQQSNYGYTF
DNA: TGTGCCAGTAGTATCCAGCAATCTAACTATGGCTACACCTTC

V: TRBV6-5
D: .
size: .
J: TRBJ1-5
CDR3: CASSYSGRDQPQHF
DNA: TGTGCCAGCAGTTACTCGGGGCGGGACCAGCCCCAGCATTTT

V: TRBV10-3
D: TRBD1
size: once
J: TRBJ1-1
CDR3: CAISELTGRTEAFF
DNA: TGTGCCATCAGTGAACTGACAGGGAGGACTGAAGCTTTCTTT

V: TRBV4-2
D: .
size: few
J: TRBJ2-7
CDR3: CASSQDKGKTYEQYF
DNA: TGTGCCAGCAGCCAGGACAAGGGGAAGACCTACGAGCAGTACTTC

V: TRBV6-4
D: .
size: medium-sized
J: TRBJ2-3
CDR3: CASSDSDTDTQYF
DNA: TGTGCCAGCAGTGACTCTGACACAGATACGCAGTATTTT

V: TRBV10-3
D: TRBD1
size: .
J: TRBJ2-6
CDR3: CATRDRGSGANVLTF
DNA: TGTGCCACCAGGGACAGGGGATCAGGGGCCAACGTCCTGACTTTC

V: TRBV9
D: .
size: .
J: TRBJ2-7
CDR3: CASSPEGGGTYEQYF
DNA: TGTGCCAGCAGCCCGGAGGGGGGCGGAACCTACGAGCAGTACTTC

V: TRBV9
D: .
size: .
J: TRBJ1-2
CDR3: CASSTGTASNYGYTF
DNA: TGTGCCAGCAGTACCGGGACGGCTTCTAACTATGGCTACACCTTC

V: TRBV10-2
D: .
size: .
J: TRBJ1-5
CDR3: CASSESTANQPQHF
DNA: TGCGCCAGCAGTGAAAGTACAGCGAATCAGCCCCAGCATTTT

V: TRBV5-1
D: .
size: few
J: TRBJ1-2
CDR3: CASSLDGAGAYGYTF
DNA: TGCGCCAGCAGCTTGGATGGGGCAGGCGCCTATGGCTACACCTTC

V: TRBV19
D: TRBD2
size: .
J: TRBJ2-3
CDR3: CASSDPGGPSTDTQYF
DNA: TGTGCCAGTAGTGATCCGGGAGGGCCCTCCACAGATACGCAGTATTTT

V: TRBV30
D: .
size: .
J: TRBJ2-1
CDR3: CAWGAGSSYNEQFF
DNA: TGTGCCTGGGGTGCGGGGAGCTCCTACAATGAGCAGTTCTTC

V: TRBV7-8
D: .
size: once
J: TRBJ2-1
CDR3: CASRPLTGSYNEQFF
DNA: TGTGCCAGCAGACCTCTGACGGGATCCTACAATGAGCAGTTCTTC

V: TRBV7-3
D: .
size: once
J: TRBJ2-2
CDR3: CASSLIGVPGTGELFF
DNA: TGTGCCAGCAGCTTAATAGGGGTCCCGGGTACCGGGGAGCTGTTTTTT